The text below deals with one T cell receptor beta chain. Original analysis: Amplification with reference gene primers provided the estimates of nucleated cell counts. Using immunoSEQ multiplex PCR, the repertoire was profiled, and TCRdb retains in-frame clones only, with some absent. V and J calls and clone size come straight from that table; D and trimming were deduced from the DNA. The sample yields fewer than 250,000 clones, about 82% seen once. Trimming at V came to 5 bases and at J to 4 bases, leaving 4 bases not matched to a gene. This CDR3 region has 13 residues. The germline V gene has CDR1 SGHAT and CDR2 FQNNGV. These data originate in a study of blood T cell repertoires in COVID-19. Study-level background: The analysed material was cDNA or gDNA that came from T cells, B-cell-depleted T cells, or PBMCs.

Everyone who took part was roughly 18 to 100 years old, and they came from 24 US areas. Participants' own reports of clinical history determined their cohort assignment. J is TRBJ1-1 and V is TRBV11-2; 7 nucleotides agree with TRBD1. The sequence came from a woman aged 45-65 years with acute COVID-19. The sample comprised PBMCs or T cells enriched from blood (not recorded which). CDR3 DNA: TGTGCCAGCAGCAAGGACAGGACCACTGAAGCTTTCTTT. This encodes CASSKDRTTEAFF.